A single sample is the source of the 26 T cell receptor beta chains below, sequenced in a study of radiation and T cells in renal cell carcinoma. Libraries were prepared by immunoSEQ multiplex PCR; TCRdb keeps only in-frame clonotypes and omits some of them. The sample carries about 130,000 clones, around 90% recorded once. Sample time point: blood 2 weeks post-SBRT. Treatment of the sample: 15 Gy SBRT to primary tumor, nephrectomy 4 weeks later. Sequenced material: blood, taken from a patient whose treatment included radiotherapy and nephrectomy. Source of these receptors: a woman in her 70s with renal cell carcinoma.

The J gene is TRBJ2-1, the V gene TRBV5-4, with D maybe TRBD1 (6 bases). CDR1 is SGHNT, CDR2 YYREEE, per germline (reference sequence). V was cut by 4 bases and J by 4 bases, with 9 bases left in between. The CDR3 sequence is 13 residues long. CDR3 nucleotide sequence: TGTGCCAGCAGCGTGGACAGTTACAATGAGCAGTTCTTC. It encodes CASSVDSYNEQFF. The entire variable domain, with the rest obtained from reference TRBV5-4 and TRBJ2-1, is as follows: ETGVTQSPTHLIKTRGQQVTLRCSSQSGHNTVSWYQQALGQGPQFIFQYYREEENGRGNFPPRFSGLQFPNYSSELNVNALELDDSALYLCASSVDSYNEQFFGPGTRLTVL.

Points on this clone: Other DNA sequences of this sample code for an identical CDR3. The chain joins TRBV9 to TRBJ2-2; D gene ambiguous. This CDR3 region has 12 residues. CDR1 and CDR2 (germline): SGDLS, YYNGEE. Trimming pared 0 bases from V and 7 bases from J, leaving 4 bases between. CDR3 loop: CASSVGNGELFF. In DNA form, the CDR3 reads TGTGCCAGCAGCGTAGGAAACGGGGAGCTGTTTTTT.

Regarding this clone: This specimen includes other DNA sequences encoding the same CDR3. The CDR3 DNA reads as TGTGCCAGCAGTCCCCCCACGGATACGCAGTATTTT. Encoded protein: CASSPPTDTQYF. This chain uses TRBV6-6 with TRBJ2-3, with D unclear. Trimming removed 5 bases from V and 6 bases from J, with 9 bases in between. Germline V lookup: CDR1 MNHNY, CDR2 SVGAGI (reference sequence). This CDR3 is built from 12 residues.

The chain recombines TRBV28 with TRBJ1-5; possibly TRBD1 for D (5 bases). CDR1 is MDHEN, CDR2 SYDVKM, per germline. The CDR3 has 16 amino acids. The V end lost 7 bases, the J end lost 11 bases, and 27 bases lay between the germline ends. CDR3 in DNA: TGTGCCAGCATCTCCCGGGACGGAGTTTTAAGAAATGCCCAGCATTTT. Protein sequence: CASISRDGVLRNAQHF.

The CDR3 sequence is CASSYRGSSNTEAFF. CDR3 nucleotides: TGTGCCAGCAGTTACCGTGGGTCGTCCAACACTGAAGCTTTCTTT. V and J are TRBV6-5 and TRBJ1-1; no firm D call. The ends were cut back, 2 bases at V and 2 bases at J, with 12 bases in the middle. This CDR3 comprises 15 residues. Germline-derived CDR1 and CDR2 are MNHEY and SVGAGI.

This clone was seen a handful of times. V is TRBV2 and J is TRBJ2-1; TRBD1 agrees at 7 bases. The length of the CDR3 is 12 residues. In germline, CDR1 is SNHLY, CDR2 FYNNEI. J was trimmed by 6 bases and V by 8 bases; bases with no gene match: 4. The CDR3 DNA sequence: TGTGCCAGCTTCCGACAGGGCAATGAGCAGTTCTTC. This codes for CASFRQGNEQFF.

This sequence joins TRBV10-3 and TRBJ2-1; TRBD2 matches at 8 bases. This CDR3 spans 15 amino acids. CDR1 ENHRY and CDR2 SYGVKD come from the germline V gene. J lost 1 base, V lost 5 bases, and 4 bases had no gene match. The CDR3 is CAISNAGGSYNEQFF. The CDR3 DNA reads as TGTGCCATCAGTAACGCGGGGGGTTCCTACAATGAGCAGTTCTTC.

The rearrangement links TRBV28 to TRBJ1-5; no clear D gene. Germline CDR1 MDHEN, CDR2 SYDVKM. The germline V and J ends were trimmed by 3 bases and 9 bases, with 15 bases remaining between them. This CDR3 has 14 amino acids. CDR3 loop: CASSLGGIRGPQHF. In DNA, the CDR3 is TGTGCCAGCAGTTTGGGTGGCATTCGAGGGCCCCAGCATTTT.

The chain recombines TRBV2 with TRBJ2-1, with D possibly TRBD2 on 6 matching bases. There are 15 residues in the CDR3. Germline V gives CDR1 SNHLY, CDR2 FYNNEI. Between the trimmed V and J ends, which lost 6 bases and 2 bases, there was a span of 14 bases. CDR3 sequence reads: CASRRDSNPYNEQFF. CDR3 nucleotide sequence: TGTGCCAGCAGAAGGGACTCCAACCCCTACAATGAGCAGTTCTTC.

This chain links TRBV9 with TRBJ1-5; 9 positions match TRBD1. Per the germline V gene, CDR1 is SGDLS and CDR2 is YYNGEE. V lost 4 bases to trimming and J lost 0 bases; unmatched junction nucleotides: 8. The CDR3 extends over 17 amino acids. CDR3 protein: CASSFPGQGSSNQPQHF. The CDR3 DNA reads TGTGCCAGCAGCTTTCCGGGACAGGGATCTAGCAATCAGCCCCAGCATTTT.

This clone was counted once. The junction and the germline gene differ at one end; a read error may be behind it. The chain has TRBV7-7 and TRBJ2-1, with 8 bases that match TRBD2. Germline V gives CDR1 SSHAT, CDR2 FNYEAQ (reference sequence). The CDR3 is made up of 16 amino acids. CDR3 bases: TGTGCTAGCAGCTTAGGCACGGCGGGGGGCTACAATGAGCAGTTCTTC. It codes for CASSLGTAGGYNEQFF.

The V and J genes are TRBV19 and TRBJ1-2, with 8 bases matching TRBD1. The CDR3 loop spans 17 amino acids. The V and J ends lost 5 bases and 4 bases, in that order; junction bases with no gene match: 15. Germline CDR1 is LNHDA and CDR2 is SQIVND (reference sequence). CDR3 nucleotide sequence: TGTGCCAGTAGTCAAGCAGGGGGCACCCGGGATAGCTATGGCTACACCTTC. It is translated as CASSQAGGTRDSYGYTF.

The rearrangement uses TRBV7-3 and TRBJ2-7, with a tentative D call TRBD2 (5 bases). The CDR3 contains 18 residues. CDR1 is SGHTA, CDR2 FQGTGA, per germline. Trimming removed 2 bases at V and 0 bases at J, with 20 bases between. CDR3 protein: CASSLRGRGSKGSYEQYF. CDR3 nucleotides: TGTGCCAGCAGCTTACGGGGTCGAGGGTCGAAGGGCTCCTACGAGCAGTACTTC.

CDR3 bases: TGTGCCAGCAGTCCCCTGGGACGGCCCTATGGCTACACCTTC. Its protein product is CASSPLGRPYGYTF. The V call is TRBV28, the J call TRBJ1-2; perhaps TRBD1 as D (5 bases). The germline V and J ends were trimmed by 5 bases and 4 bases, with 14 bases remaining between them. Germline CDR1 reads MDHEN; CDR2 reads SYDVKM. There are 14 residues in the CDR3.

The chain links TRBV7-6 to TRBJ2-3, with D uncertain. The CDR3 is 13 residues long. Germline CDR1 SGHVS, CDR2 FNYEAQ. Trimming stripped 1 base from V and 4 bases from J, with 6 bases between. CDR3 in DNA: TGTGCCAGCAGCTTAGGGAGAGCAGATACGCAGTATTTT. Translating it yields CASSLGRADTQYF.

The V call is TRBV29-1, the J call TRBJ2-1; 10 positions agree with TRBD2. The CDR3 sequence is 14 residues long. The germline gives CDR1 SQVTM, CDR2 ANQGSEA. J was trimmed by 2 bases and V by 7 bases; bases with no gene match: 5. Written as DNA, the CDR3 is TGCAGCGGCACCGGGACTAGCGCCTACAATGAGCAGTTCTTC. Translation: CSGTGTSAYNEQFF.

The chain is built from TRBV5-6 and TRBJ2-4; D unclear. The V gene's germline CDR1 is SGHDT and CDR2 YYEEEE. The CDR3 covers 16 residues. Trimming stripped 4 bases from V and 4 bases from J, with 18 bases between. For the CDR3, the DNA is TGTGCCAGCAGCCCCCTAGGTTTGGGGTCTAAAAACATTCAGTACTTC. This gives the protein CASSPLGLGSKNIQYF.

The genes are TRBV5-1 and TRBJ1-1; D is ambiguous. The CDR3 covers 16 residues. V was cut by 0 bases and J by 1 base, with 13 bases left in between. The germline V gene has CDR1 SGHRS and CDR2 YFSETQ. The CDR3 DNA reads as TGCGCCAGCAGCTTGGGGGCCCACGGCGGGAACACTGAAGCTTTCTTT. Translation gives CASSLGAHGGNTEAFF.

This clone was seen a single time. The chain employs TRBV27 and TRBJ1-2, with D possibly being TRBD1 (6 bases). The CDR3 extends over 14 amino acids. Germline loops: CDR1 MNHEY, CDR2 SMNVEV (reference sequence). V was shortened by 0 bases and J by 6 bases, with 11 bases between the two germline ends. The chain's CDR3 is CASSLSRGGDGYTF. Here the CDR3 DNA reads TGTGCCAGCAGTTTATCAAGGGGGGGGGATGGCTACACCTTC.

V and J are TRBV11-1 and TRBJ2-6; 8 bases agree with TRBD1. V lost 5 bases and J lost 1; bases outside the gene matches: 4. Germline V gene sequence: CDR1 SGHAT, CDR2 FQDESV (reference sequence). The CDR3 has 16 residues. The CDR3 loop is CASSARGLSGANVLTF. CDR3 sequence (DNA): TGTGCCAGCAGCGCCAGGGGGCTGTCTGGGGCCAACGTCCTGACTTTC.

V usage is TRBV5-1 and J usage is TRBJ2-2; possible D gene TRBD1, 6 bases. The V end lost 3 bases, the J end lost 5 bases, and 20 bases lay between the germline ends. Germline CDR1 SGHRS, CDR2 YFSETQ. CDR3 size: 17 residues. CDR3 bases: TGCGCCAGCAGCTCGGACTCTAGACAGGCCTCGACCGGGGAGCTGTTTTTT. Translating it yields CASSSDSRQASTGELFF.

The J gene is TRBJ1-1, the V gene TRBV5-1; D not certain. The germline V gene has CDR1 SGHRS and CDR2 YFSETQ. Trimming removed 0 bases from V and 1 base from J, with 7 bases in between. CDR3 length: 14 amino acids. The CDR3 protein is CASSLVAGNTEAFF. The CDR3 nucleotides read TGCGCCAGCAGCTTGGTGGCAGGGAACACTGAAGCTTTCTTT.

This clone was detected only once. The rearrangement uses TRBV6-6 and TRBJ2-1, with TRBD1 matching 11 bases. There are 15 residues in the CDR3. The V gene's germline CDR1 is MNHNY and CDR2 SVGAGI (reference sequence). J lost 5 bases, V lost 7 bases, and 7 bases had no gene match. The DNA for the CDR3 is TGTGCCAGCATTGGACAGGGGGCCTTCGACAATGAGCAGTTCTTC. It translates to CASIGQGAFDNEQFF.

V usage is TRBV2 and J usage is TRBJ1-5; the match to TRBD1 covers 10 bases. Germline-derived CDR1 and CDR2 are SNHLY and FYNNEI. This CDR3 contains 16 residues. J gave up 0 bases and V 9 bases, and 8 bases lay outside the gene matches. The CDR3 sequence: CASRDRGLGSNQPQHF. As DNA, the CDR3 is TGTGCCAGTCGGGACAGGGGTTTGGGTAGCAATCAGCCCCAGCATTTT. Based on the CDR3 plus reference TRBV2 and TRBJ1-5, the full variable domain is EPEVTQTPSHQVTQMGQEVILRCVPISNHLYFYWYRQILGQKVEFLVSFYNNEISEKSEIFDDQFSVERPDGSNFTLKIRSTKLEDSAMYFCASRDRGLGSNQPQHFGDGTRLSIL.

The chain couples TRBV11-1 to TRBJ2-7, with D uncertain. Trimming shortened V by 5 bases and J by 2 bases, and 13 bases separated the two germline ends. This CDR3 contains 14 residues. Germline CDR1 and CDR2: SGHAT and FQDESV (reference sequence). CDR3 nucleotides: TGTGCCAGCAGCCGCCGCAGGCCCCCCTACGAGCAGTACTTC. It encodes CASSRRRPPYEQYF.

V and J are TRBV7-9 and TRBJ2-5; 8 positions agree with TRBD2. CDR3 length: 15 residues. The germline V gene has CDR1 SEHNR and CDR2 FQNEAQ (reference sequence). The V gene end was trimmed by 5 bases and the J gene end by 3 bases; junction bases not matched to a gene: 8. The CDR3 nucleotides read TGTGCCAGCAGCCTCTCTGAGGGACTAGAAGAGACCCAGTACTTC. Protein: CASSLSEGLEETQYF.